The clone carrying this TCR beta chain was counted once. Here immunoSEQ multiplex PCR was the method, and the copy in TCRdb shows in-frame clones only, minus some. The profile shows 99,000 or so clones, around 94% of them singletons. This sample was taken from a study of OX40 agonist ivuxolimab in advanced cancers. Between the trimmed V and J ends, which lost 5 bases and 1 base, there was a span of 12 bases. The germline CDR1 and CDR2 sequences are LNHNV and YYDKDF (reference sequence). This CDR3 comprises 15 residues. Material: CD4+ or CD8+ T cells sorted from blood, obtained in a trial of the OX40 agonist ivuxolimab. The origin of this receptor is an adult with an advanced solid tumor such as melanoma, head and neck, liver or kidney cancer. V usage is TRBV15 and J usage is TRBJ1-5, with D possibly TRBD1 on 6 matching bases. CDR3 DNA sequence: TGTGCCACCAGCCGGATAGGACAGAGCAATCAGCCCCAGCATTTT. Translation gives CATSRIGQSNQPQHF.